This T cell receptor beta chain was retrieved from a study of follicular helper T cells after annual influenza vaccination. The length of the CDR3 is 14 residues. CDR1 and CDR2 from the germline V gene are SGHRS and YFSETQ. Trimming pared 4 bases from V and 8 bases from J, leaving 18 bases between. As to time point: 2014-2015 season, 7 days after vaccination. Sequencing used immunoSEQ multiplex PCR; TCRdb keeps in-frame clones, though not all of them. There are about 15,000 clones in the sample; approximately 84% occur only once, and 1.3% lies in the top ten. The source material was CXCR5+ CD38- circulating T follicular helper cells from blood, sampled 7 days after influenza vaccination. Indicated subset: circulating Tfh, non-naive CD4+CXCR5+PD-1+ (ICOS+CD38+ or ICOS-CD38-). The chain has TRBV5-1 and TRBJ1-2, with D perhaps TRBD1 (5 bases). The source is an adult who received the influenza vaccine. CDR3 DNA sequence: TGCGCCAGCAGCCCCTTCTCGGGGGTAGAAGGCTACACCTTC. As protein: CASSPFSGVEGYTF.